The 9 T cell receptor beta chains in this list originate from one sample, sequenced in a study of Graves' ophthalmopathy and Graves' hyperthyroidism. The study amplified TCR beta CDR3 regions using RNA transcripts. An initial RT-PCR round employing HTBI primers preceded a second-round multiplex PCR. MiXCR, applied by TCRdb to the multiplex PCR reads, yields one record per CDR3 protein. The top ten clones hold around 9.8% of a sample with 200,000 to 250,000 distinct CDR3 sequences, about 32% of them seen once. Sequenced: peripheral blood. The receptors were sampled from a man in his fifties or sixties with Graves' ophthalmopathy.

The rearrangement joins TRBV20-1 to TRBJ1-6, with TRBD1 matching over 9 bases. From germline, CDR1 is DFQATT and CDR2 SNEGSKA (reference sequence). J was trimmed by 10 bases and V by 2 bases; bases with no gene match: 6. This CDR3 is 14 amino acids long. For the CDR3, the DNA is TGCAGTGCTAGATTGGGACAGGGCAGATCACCCCTCCACTTT. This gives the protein CSARLGQGRSPLHF.

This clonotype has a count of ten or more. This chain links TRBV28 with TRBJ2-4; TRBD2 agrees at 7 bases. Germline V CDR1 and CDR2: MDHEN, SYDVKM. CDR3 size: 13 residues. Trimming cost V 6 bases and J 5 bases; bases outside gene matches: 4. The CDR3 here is CASSLGGENIQYF. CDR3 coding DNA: TGTGCCAGCAGCTTGGGGGGGGAAAACATTCAGTACTTC.

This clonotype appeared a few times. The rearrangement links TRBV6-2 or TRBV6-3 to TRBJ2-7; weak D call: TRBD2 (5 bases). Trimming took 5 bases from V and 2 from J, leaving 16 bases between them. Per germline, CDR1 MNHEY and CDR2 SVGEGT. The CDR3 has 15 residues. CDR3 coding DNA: TGTGCCAGCAGTGGCCGCGGCAGGAGGCCCTACGAGCAGTACTTC. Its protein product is CASSGRGRRPYEQYF.

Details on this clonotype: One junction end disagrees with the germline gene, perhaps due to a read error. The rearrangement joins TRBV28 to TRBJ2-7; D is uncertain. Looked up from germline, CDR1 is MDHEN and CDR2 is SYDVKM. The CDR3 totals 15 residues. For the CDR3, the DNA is TGTGCCAACAGTTTTGCCCAGGCAACTTTTTACGAGCAGTACTTC. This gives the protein CANSFAQATFYEQYF.

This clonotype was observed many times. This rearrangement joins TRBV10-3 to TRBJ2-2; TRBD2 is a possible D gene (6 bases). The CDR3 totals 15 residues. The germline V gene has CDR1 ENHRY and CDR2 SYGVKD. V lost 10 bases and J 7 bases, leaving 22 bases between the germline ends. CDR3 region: CATQPEERVIGELFF. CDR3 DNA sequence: TGTGCCACCCAACCCGAGGAGCGGGTGATCGGGGAGCTGTTTTTT.

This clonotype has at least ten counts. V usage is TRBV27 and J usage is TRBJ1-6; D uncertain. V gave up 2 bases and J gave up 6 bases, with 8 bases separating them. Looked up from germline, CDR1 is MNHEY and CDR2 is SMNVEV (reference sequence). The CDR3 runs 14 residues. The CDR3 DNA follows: TGTGCCAGCAGTTTAACACTTTTTAATTCACCCCTCCACTTT. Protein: CASSLTLFNSPLHF.

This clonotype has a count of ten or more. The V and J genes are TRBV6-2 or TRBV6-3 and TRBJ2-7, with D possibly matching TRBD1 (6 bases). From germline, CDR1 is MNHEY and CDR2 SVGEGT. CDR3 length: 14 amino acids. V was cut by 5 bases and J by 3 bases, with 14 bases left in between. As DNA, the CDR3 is TGTGCCAGCAGTCGGCCGGGACACCTCTACGAGCAGTACTTC. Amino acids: CASSRPGHLYEQYF.

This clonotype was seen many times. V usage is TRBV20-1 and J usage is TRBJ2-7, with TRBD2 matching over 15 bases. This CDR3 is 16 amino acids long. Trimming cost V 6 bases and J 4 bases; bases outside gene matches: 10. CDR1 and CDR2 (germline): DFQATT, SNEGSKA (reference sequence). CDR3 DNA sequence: TGCAGTGCACTAAAAGGACTAGCGGGAGGGACTTACGAGCAGTACTTC. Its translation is CSALKGLAGGTYEQYF.

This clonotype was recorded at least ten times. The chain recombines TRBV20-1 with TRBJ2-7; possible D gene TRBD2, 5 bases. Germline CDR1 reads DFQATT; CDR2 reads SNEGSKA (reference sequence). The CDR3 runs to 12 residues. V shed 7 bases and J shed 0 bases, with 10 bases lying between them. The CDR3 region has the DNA TGCAGTGGGACTCAAGGCTCCTACGAGCAGTACTTC. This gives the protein CSGTQGSYEQYF.